This is a list of T cell receptor beta chains from one sample in a study of T cell changes during pregnancy in multiple sclerosis. Profiled with immunoSEQ multiplex PCR; TCRdb holds only in-frame clones, not every one. The table includes around 50,000 clones, 80% to 95% detected once. The sample consisted of CD4+ T cells from peripheral blood mononuclear cells, taken after pregnancy. Receptors were obtained from a female donor in good health, enrolled as a control in a pregnancy study. Each CDR3 is given without its conserved first and last residue. Size tells how often a clone was seen (once, few, many) or the class of an expanded clone, and some rows leave it out.

j_call | v_call | cdr3_length | clone_size | cdr3_aa
TRBJ2-1 | TRBV19 | 14 | NA | ASTRLAGASENEQF
TRBJ2-1 | TRBV2 | 14 | NA | ASRIGLQSSYNEQF
TRBJ1-1 | TRBV10-3 | 12 | NA | AISSGHTLTEAF
TRBJ2-2 | TRBV7-2 | 14 | NA | ASSLGGGRSTGELF
TRBJ1-2 | TRBV6-1 | 13 | NA | ASSTSSGFPYGYT
TRBJ1-2 | TRBV28 | 12 | NA | ASSPNRGNYGYT
TRBJ1-1 | TRBV7-9 | 13 | NA | ASSEWTALNTEAF
TRBJ2-2 | TRBV5-6 | 16 | once | ASSLGERRLGNTGELF
TRBJ1-5 | TRBV7-9 | 11 | NA | ASSTGIMRPQH
TRBJ1-1 | TRBV5-1 | 15 | NA | ASSLGFGGVVNTEAF
TRBJ2-3 | TRBV27 | 11 | few | ASSSEQRDTQY
TRBJ2-5 | TRBV7-9 | 12 | NA | ASSPTGFEETQY
TRBJ1-2 | TRBV30 | 11 | NA | AWSRQPRSGYT
TRBJ1-3 | TRBV6-1 | 12 | NA | ASRPGRAGNTIY
TRBJ2-7 | TRBV28 | 14 | NA | ASSELLSGSSYEQY
TRBJ2-7 | TRBV19 | 12 | NA | ATRNRDRGDEQY
TRBJ1-1 | TRBV9 | 12 | NA | ASSPSGGDTEAF
TRBJ1-2 | TRBV7-3 | 11 | NA | ASSPNRGHGYT
TRBJ2-5 | TRBV29-1 | 10 | few | SVAGGPETQY
TRBJ2-7 | TRBV7-2 | 13 | NA | ASSSMRDTTYEQY
TRBJ1-3 | TRBV10-3 | 11 | NA | AIRDTSGNTIY
TRBJ1-5 | TRBV19 | 13 | NA | ASSIGGTGYQPQH
TRBJ2-1 | TRBV6-4 | 13 | NA | ASSEGQGAYNEQF
TRBJ2-7 | TRBV7-9 | 11 | NA | ASSGGVVYEQY
TRBJ2-7 | TRBV19 | 13 | NA | ASSAVTSGNYEQY
TRBJ1-1 | TRBV29-1 | 10 | NA | SVVRGDTEAF
TRBJ2-1 | TRBV28 | 12 | NA | ASSPPDLYNEQF
TRBJ1-4 | TRBV15 | 16 | NA | ATSRTRSPEATNEKLF
TRBJ1-3 | TRBV5-4 | 12 | NA | ASSLAGPGNTIY
TRBJ1-6 | TRBV6-5 | 12 | NA | ASTLLRLSSPLH
TRBJ1-4 | TRBV2 | 15 | NA | ASSDRTGGFPNEKLF
TRBJ2-1 | TRBV15 | 11 | NA | ATSRDRGAAQF
TRBJ2-7 | TRBV11-2 | 13 | NA | ASSLRVGQGYEQY
TRBJ2-7 | TRBV2 | 11 | NA | ASRRTRATEQY
TRBJ1-4 | TRBV5-1 | 13 | once | ASSLGGQGTGKLF
TRBJ2-3 | TRBV6-1 | 16 | NA | ASSEVQGTSGRVDTQY
TRBJ2-1 | TRBV12-5 | 10 | few | ASGSLPGEQF
TRBJ2-7 | TRBV10-1 | 13 | NA | ASSDPGTGVWEQY
TRBJ2-5 | TRBV21-1 | 16 | NA | ASCLLASGGARQETQY
TRBJ2-1 | TRBV19 | 17 | NA | ASSPGGGRPKSSYNEQF